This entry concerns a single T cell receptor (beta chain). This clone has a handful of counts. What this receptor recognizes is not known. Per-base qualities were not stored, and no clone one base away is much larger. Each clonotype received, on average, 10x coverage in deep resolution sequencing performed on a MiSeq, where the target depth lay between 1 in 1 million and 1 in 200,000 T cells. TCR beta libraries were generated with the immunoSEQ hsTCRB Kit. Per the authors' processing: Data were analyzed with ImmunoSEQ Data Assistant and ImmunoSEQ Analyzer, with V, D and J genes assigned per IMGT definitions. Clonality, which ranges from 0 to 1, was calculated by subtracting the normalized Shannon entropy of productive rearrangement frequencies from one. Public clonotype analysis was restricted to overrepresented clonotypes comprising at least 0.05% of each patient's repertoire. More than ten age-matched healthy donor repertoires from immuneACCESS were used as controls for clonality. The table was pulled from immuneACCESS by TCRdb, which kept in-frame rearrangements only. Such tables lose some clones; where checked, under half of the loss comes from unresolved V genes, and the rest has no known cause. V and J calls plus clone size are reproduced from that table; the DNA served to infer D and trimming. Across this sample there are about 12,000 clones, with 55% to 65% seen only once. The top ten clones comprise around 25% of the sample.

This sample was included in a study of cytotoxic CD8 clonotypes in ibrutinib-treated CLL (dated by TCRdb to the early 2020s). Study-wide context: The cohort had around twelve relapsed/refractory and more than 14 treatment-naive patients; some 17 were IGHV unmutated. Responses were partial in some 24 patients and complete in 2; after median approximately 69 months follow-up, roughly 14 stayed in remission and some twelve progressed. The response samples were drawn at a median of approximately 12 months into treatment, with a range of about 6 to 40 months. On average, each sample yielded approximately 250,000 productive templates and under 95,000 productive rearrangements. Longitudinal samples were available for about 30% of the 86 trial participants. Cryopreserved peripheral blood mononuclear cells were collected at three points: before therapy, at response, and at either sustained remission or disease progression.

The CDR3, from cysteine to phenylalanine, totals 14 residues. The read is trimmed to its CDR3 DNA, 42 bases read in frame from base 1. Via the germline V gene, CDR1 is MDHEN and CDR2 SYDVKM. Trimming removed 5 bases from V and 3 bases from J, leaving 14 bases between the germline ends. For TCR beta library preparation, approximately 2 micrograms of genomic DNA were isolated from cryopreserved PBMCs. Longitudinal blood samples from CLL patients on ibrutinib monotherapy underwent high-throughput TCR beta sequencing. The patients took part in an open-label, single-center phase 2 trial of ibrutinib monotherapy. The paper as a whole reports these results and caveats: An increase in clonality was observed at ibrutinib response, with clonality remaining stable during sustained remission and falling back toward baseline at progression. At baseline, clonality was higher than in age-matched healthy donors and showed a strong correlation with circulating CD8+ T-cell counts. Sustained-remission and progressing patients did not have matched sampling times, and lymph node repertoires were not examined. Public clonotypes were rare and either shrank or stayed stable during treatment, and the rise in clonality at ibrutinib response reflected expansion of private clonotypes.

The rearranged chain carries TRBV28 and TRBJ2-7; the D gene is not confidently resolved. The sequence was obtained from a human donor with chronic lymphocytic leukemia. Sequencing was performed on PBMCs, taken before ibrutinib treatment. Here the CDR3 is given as CASSLLGVNYEQYF. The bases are TGTGCCAGCAGTCTCCTAGGAGTTAACTACGAGCAGTACTTC. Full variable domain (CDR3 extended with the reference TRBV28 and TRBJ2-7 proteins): DVKVTQSSRYLVKRTGEKVFLECVQDMDHENMFWYRQDPGLGLRLIYFSYDVKMKEKGDIPEGYSVSREKKERFSLILESASTNQTSMYLCASSLLGVNYEQYFGPGTRLTVT.